This is a list of T cell receptor beta chains from one sample in a study of cytomegalovirus exposure and HLA in healthy donors. This table comes from immunoSEQ multiplex PCR, and its TCRdb copy is limited to in-frame clones, with some not included. The sample shows 170,000 or so clones, over 70% of them seen only once. The sequencing sample was made of PBMCs. These receptors originate from a woman in her forties or fifties in good health and CMV-seropositive. The CDR3 runs from the conserved cysteine through the conserved F or W. A D gene is named only where the DNA matches it firmly. Some rows mark clone size as missing; the rest say once, few, many or name a class of expanded clone.

D: TRBD2; V: TRBV19; size: .; J: TRBJ2-7; DNA: TGTGCCAGTAGTCGAGTGGGACTAGCGGGACCTCTCTACGAGCAGTACTTC; CDR3: CASSRVGLAGPLYEQYF
D: .; V: TRBV4-2; size: .; J: TRBJ1-2; DNA: TGTGCCAGCAGCCCTACGATAAAGAGCGGCTACACCTTC; CDR3: CASSPTIKSGYTF
D: .; V: TRBV2; size: .; J: TRBJ1-6; DNA: TGTGCCAGCAGTGAAGACGCAGGGTATAATTCACCCCTCCACTTT; CDR3: CASSEDAGYNSPLHF
D: TRBD1; V: TRBV19; size: .; J: TRBJ2-7; DNA: TGTGCCAGTAGCCCCAACCCAGGGGGACCTTCCTACGAGCAGTACTTC; CDR3: CASSPNPGGPSYEQYF
D: .; V: TRBV6-6; size: many; J: TRBJ1-1; DNA: TGTGCCAGCATGGAGTACACTGAAGCTTTCTTT; CDR3: CASMEYTEAFF
D: .; V: TRBV2; size: .; J: TRBJ1-4; DNA: TGTGCCAGCACCTTCTCCGGGACACTGGGTGAAAAACTGTTTTTT; CDR3: CASTFSGTLGEKLFF
D: .; V: TRBV15; size: .; J: TRBJ2-7; DNA: TGTGCCACCAGCAGAGATCTGGTCAGGGCCTACGAGCAGTACTTC; CDR3: CATSRDLVRAYEQYF
D: TRBD2; V: TRBV4-3; size: .; J: TRBJ2-1; DNA: TGCGCCAGCAGCCAAAGCCTAGCGGGAGTCAATGAGCAGTTCTTC; CDR3: CASSQSLAGVNEQFF
D: .; V: TRBV29-1; size: .; J: TRBJ1-4; DNA: TGCAGCGTTCAGAATAATGAAAAACTGTTTTTT; CDR3: CSVQNNEKLFF
D: .; V: TRBV28; size: .; J: TRBJ1-2; DNA: TGTGCCAGCAGCCTAGACAGCTATGGCTACACCTTC; CDR3: CASSLDSYGYTF
D: .; V: TRBV5-5; size: once; J: TRBJ1-6; DNA: TGTGCCAGCAGCCCCGACGGGACGGGGGATTCACCCCTCCACTTT; CDR3: CASSPDGTGDSPLHF
D: .; V: TRBV6-1; size: .; J: TRBJ2-1; DNA: TGTGCCAGCAGTGAAACCCTGGCGGGTGAGCAGTTCTTC; CDR3: CASSETLAGEQFF
D: TRBD2; V: TRBV5-4; size: .; J: TRBJ2-3; DNA: TGTGCCAGCAGCTCCCGAGCGGGGGAGATCACAGATACGCAGTATTTT; CDR3: CASSSRAGEITDTQYF
D: .; V: TRBV20-1; size: .; J: TRBJ2-5; DNA: TGCAGTGCTAGACGCCAAGAGACCCAGTACTTC; CDR3: CSARRQETQYF
D: TRBD1; V: TRBV27; size: many; J: TRBJ1-4; DNA: TGTGCCAGCAGTTCAGGGGGCAGTAAACTGTTTTTT; CDR3: CASSSGGSKLFF
D: TRBD1; V: TRBV7-2; size: once; J: TRBJ2-7; DNA: TGTGCCAGCAGCTTCGACAGGGGAGGCTTGTCCTACGAGCAGTACTTC; CDR3: CASSFDRGGLSYEQYF
D: TRBD2; V: TRBV5-1; size: few; J: TRBJ2-7; DNA: TGCGCCAGCAGCTTGGAGGGCTCCGGGGGGGAGCAGTACTTC; CDR3: CASSLEGSGGEQYF